The T cell receptor (beta chain) described here comes from a study of blood T cell repertoires in COVID-19. Study-level background: Specimens from acute and convalescent COVID-19 originated in the United States, Italy and Spain. From T cells, B-cell-depleted T cells, or PBMCs came the material, which was cDNA or gDNA.

In the original workflow: Counts of nucleated cells, estimated from reference gene primer amplification, were obtained. Produced via immunoSEQ multiplex PCR; TCRdb's table is partial and in-frame only. Clone size and the V and J calls come from that table; the DNA yielded D and trimming. Here the sample spans about 67,000 clones, over 70% being singletons. The V gene end was trimmed by 6 bases and the J gene end by 4 bases; junction bases not matched to a gene: 11. CDR3 size: 15 residues. Germline V gene data show CDR1 as LNHNV and CDR2 as YYDKDF (reference sequence). The sample consisted of peripheral blood. The chain is built from TRBV15 and TRBJ2-7; TRBD2 matches 8 bases. This sequence originates from a man aged 45-60 years with active COVID-19. The CDR3 nucleotides are TGTGCCACCAGGGCCGGAAGCGGGAGAGTTTACGAGCAGTACTTC. It translates to CATRAGSGRVYEQYF.